This T cell receptor beta chain derives from a study of low-dose radiotherapy and immunotherapy resistance in tumors. Alpha- and beta-chain coverage of first-strand cDNA came from TRAV- and TRBV-specific primers. Using a constant-region primer together with a V-primer adapter, TCRs were subjected to roughly 18 PCR cycles of amplification. TCRdb itself ran the reads through MiXCR, one entry per CDR3 protein. This repertoire shows tens of thousands of distinct CDR3 sequences, 20% to 30% found once; its top ten account for roughly a tenth. Described time point: after trial treatment. This sample's treatment: LDRT plus nivolumab, ipilimumab, low-dose cyclophosphamide and aspirin (RACIN trial). This clonotype was observed many times. The CDR3 contains 18 residues. With 2 bases clipped from V and 1 base from J, the junction kept 14 bases outside the gene matches. CDR1 and CDR2 (germline): DFQATT, SNEGSKA (reference sequence).

The clonotype was recovered from a male donor with prostate cancer. The V gene is TRBV20-1, the J gene TRBJ2-7; 10 bases are shared with TRBD2. The sample in question was PBMCs, obtained after low-dose radiotherapy plus immunotherapy. Here the CDR3 reads CSARRPPARTSGSYEQYF. CDR3 nucleotide sequence: TGCAGTGCTAGACGACCCCCCGCCCGGACTAGCGGTTCCTACGAGCAGTACTTC.